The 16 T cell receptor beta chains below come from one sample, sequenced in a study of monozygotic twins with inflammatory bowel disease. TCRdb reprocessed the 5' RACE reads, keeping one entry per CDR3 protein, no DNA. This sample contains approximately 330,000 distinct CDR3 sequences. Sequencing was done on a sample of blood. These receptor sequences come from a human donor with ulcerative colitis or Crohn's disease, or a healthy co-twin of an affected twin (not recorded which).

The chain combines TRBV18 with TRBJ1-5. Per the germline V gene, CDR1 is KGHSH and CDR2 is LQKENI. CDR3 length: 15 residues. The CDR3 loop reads CASSPSEARSQPQHF.

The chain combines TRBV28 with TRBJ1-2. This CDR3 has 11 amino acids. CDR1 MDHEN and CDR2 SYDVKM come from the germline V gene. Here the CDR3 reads CASKQNYGYTF.

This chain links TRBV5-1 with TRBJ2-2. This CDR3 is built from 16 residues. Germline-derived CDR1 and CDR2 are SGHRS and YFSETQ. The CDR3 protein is CASSSSGTSYTGELFF.

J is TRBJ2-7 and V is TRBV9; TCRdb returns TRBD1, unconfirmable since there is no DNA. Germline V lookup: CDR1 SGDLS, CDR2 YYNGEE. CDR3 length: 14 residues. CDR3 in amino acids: CASSVDPTGTEQYF. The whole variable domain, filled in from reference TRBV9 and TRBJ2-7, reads DSGVTQTPKHLITATGQRVTLRCSPRSGDLSVYWYQQSLDQGLQFLIQYYNGEERAKGNILERFSAQQFPDLHSELNLSSLELGDSALYFCASSVDPTGTEQYFGPGTRLTVT.

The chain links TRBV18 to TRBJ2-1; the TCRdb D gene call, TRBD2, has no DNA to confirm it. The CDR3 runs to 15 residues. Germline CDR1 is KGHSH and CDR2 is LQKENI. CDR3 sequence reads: CASLPGGITHYWQFF.

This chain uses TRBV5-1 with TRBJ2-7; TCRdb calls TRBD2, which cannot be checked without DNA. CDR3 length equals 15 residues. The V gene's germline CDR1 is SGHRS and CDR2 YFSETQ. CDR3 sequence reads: CASKISGADFYEQYF.

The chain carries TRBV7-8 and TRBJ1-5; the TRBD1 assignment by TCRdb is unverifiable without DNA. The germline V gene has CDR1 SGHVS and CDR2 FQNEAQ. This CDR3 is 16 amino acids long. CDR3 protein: CASSEEYGGIAQPQHF.

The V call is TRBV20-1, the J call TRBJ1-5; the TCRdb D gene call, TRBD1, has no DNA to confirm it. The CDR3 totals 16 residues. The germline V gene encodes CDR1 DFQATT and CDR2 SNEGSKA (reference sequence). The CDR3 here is CSAKTKGHAANQPQHF.

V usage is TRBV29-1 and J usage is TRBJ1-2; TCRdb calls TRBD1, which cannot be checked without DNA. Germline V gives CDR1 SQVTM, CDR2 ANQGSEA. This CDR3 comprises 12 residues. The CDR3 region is CSAGGQANGYTF.

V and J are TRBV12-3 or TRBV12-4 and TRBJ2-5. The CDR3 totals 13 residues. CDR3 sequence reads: CASTKWAGETQYF.

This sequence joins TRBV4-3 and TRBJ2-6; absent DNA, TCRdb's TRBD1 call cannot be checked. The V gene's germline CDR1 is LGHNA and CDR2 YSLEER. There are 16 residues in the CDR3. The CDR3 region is CASSQEGGSGANVLTF.

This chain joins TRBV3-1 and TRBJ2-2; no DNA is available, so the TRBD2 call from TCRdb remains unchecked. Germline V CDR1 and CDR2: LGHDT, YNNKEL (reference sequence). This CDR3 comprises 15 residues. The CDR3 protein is CASSPQAGHTGELFF. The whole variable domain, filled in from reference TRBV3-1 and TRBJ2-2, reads DTAVSQTPKYLVTQMGNDKSIKCEQNLGHDTMYWYKQDSKKFLKIMFSYNNKELIINETVPNRFSPKSPDKAHLNLHINSLELGDSAVYFCASSPQAGHTGELFFGEGSRLTVL.

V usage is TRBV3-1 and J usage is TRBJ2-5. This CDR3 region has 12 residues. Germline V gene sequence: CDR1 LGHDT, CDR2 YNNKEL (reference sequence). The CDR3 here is CASTKDGETQYF.

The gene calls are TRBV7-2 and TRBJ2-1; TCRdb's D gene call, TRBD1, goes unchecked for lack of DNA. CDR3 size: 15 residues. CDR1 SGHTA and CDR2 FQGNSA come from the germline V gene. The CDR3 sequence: CASSQGPGAINEQFF.

The CDR3 loop is CASSPGTSGGVKNIQYF. The chain employs TRBV28 and TRBJ2-4; TCRdb outputs TRBD2, but without DNA this stays unchecked. The germline CDR1 and CDR2 sequences are MDHEN and SYDVKM. This CDR3 is 17 amino acids long.

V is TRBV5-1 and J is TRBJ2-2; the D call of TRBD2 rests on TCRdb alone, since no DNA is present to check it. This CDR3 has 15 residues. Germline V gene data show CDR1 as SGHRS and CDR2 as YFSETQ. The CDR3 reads CASSLGSGVTGELFF.